The 8 T cell receptor beta chains in this list originate from one sample, sequenced in a study of blood T cell repertoires in COVID-19. Some clones are missing from TCRdb's copy, which holds only in-frame ones; the method was immunoSEQ multiplex PCR. Of around 87,000 clones listed, roughly 90% were seen once; the top ten hold about 1.5%. The specimen was peripheral blood. These receptor sequences come from a human donor with active COVID-19. The donor label of this sample is uncertain.

This chain links TRBV2 with TRBJ1-4; 9 positions agree with TRBD1. CDR3 size: 14 residues. V lost 11 bases to trimming and J lost 8 bases; unmatched junction nucleotides: 12. Germline-derived CDR1 and CDR2 are SNHLY and FYNNEI. In DNA form, the CDR3 reads TGTGCCGTACTCACAGGGGGCGCGAAAGAAAAACTGTTTTTT. Translated: CAVLTGGAKEKLFF.

CDR3 amino acids: CASSINPNIGETQYF. The CDR3 DNA sequence: TGTGCCAGTAGTATAAATCCAAATATCGGAGAGACCCAGTACTTC. The chain has TRBV19 and TRBJ2-5; D is ambiguous. The V end lost 2 bases, the J end lost 4 bases, and 14 bases lay between the germline ends. Per the germline V gene, CDR1 is LNHDA and CDR2 is SQIVND (reference sequence). This CDR3 contains 15 residues.

The chain employs TRBV5-4 and TRBJ2-2; a weak D match, TRBD1 (5 bases). Germline CDR1 is SGHNT and CDR2 is YYREEE (reference sequence). Trimming pared 0 bases from V and 4 bases from J, leaving 10 bases between. The CDR3 contains 15 residues. CDR3 protein: CASSLGGLFTGELFF. The CDR3 DNA follows: TGTGCCAGCAGCTTGGGGGGCCTTTTCACCGGGGAGCTGTTTTTT.

The chain links TRBV4-1 to TRBJ2-3, with 11 bases fitting TRBD2. There are 16 residues in the CDR3. The trim removed 3 bases at V and 7 bases at J, leaving 9 bases unmatched. Germline CDR1 is MGHRA and CDR2 is YSYEKL. The CDR3 DNA sequence: TGCGCCAGCAGCCAGTATAGCGGGGGGGCGGGCCATACGCAGTATTTT. Protein product: CASSQYSGGAGHTQYF.

The rearrangement joins TRBV24-1 to TRBJ1-1, with D tentatively TRBD1 (6 bases). Trimming removed 8 bases from V and 6 bases from J, with 15 bases in between. There are 13 residues in the CDR3. Germline CDR1 reads KGHDR; CDR2 reads SFDVKD. Written as DNA, the CDR3 is TGTGCCACCACCGGGAGAGGGGGGGCTGAAGCTTTCTTT. Amino acids: CATTGRGGAEAFF.

This chain joins TRBV2 and TRBJ1-2; D might be TRBD1 (6 bases). Per the germline V gene, CDR1 is SNHLY and CDR2 is FYNNEI. CDR3 length: 18 residues. V gave up 8 bases and J gave up 2 bases, with 27 bases separating them. CDR3 sequence: CASPAYLGGGTTNYGYTF. As DNA, the CDR3 is TGTGCCAGCCCTGCTTACCTTGGGGGGGGGACAACGAACTATGGCTACACCTTC.

The J gene is TRBJ2-1, the V gene TRBV12-3 or TRBV12-4; tentatively, D is TRBD1 (6 bases). This CDR3 spans 13 amino acids. V lost 6 bases and J 8 bases, leaving 14 bases between the germline ends. This CDR3 reads CASRLQGHDEQFF. CDR3 DNA sequence: TGTGCCAGCAGATTACAGGGTCACGATGAGCAGTTCTTC.

The chain couples TRBV20-1 to TRBJ2-7; the D gene is possibly TRBD1 (6 bases). Trimming removed 5 bases from V and 12 bases from J, with 17 bases in between. The CDR3 covers 11 residues. The germline CDR1 and CDR2 sequences are DFQATT and SNEGSKA (reference sequence). In nucleotides, the CDR3 is TGCAGTGCTGTCACAGGGTATAGCTCGTACTTC. Residues: CSAVTGYSSYF.